The subject of this entry is one TCR beta chain. Its antigen is still unknown. Per germline, CDR1 MNHEY and CDR2 SVGAGI. The ends were cut back, 0 bases at V and 5 bases at J, with 10 bases in the middle. The CDR3 loop spans 14 amino acids. The sample is drawn from a study of cytomegalovirus exposure and HLA in healthy donors. At the level of the study: An earlier analysis identified 110 million or so unique TCR beta sequences in 150 million to 200 million T cells.

PCR amplification relied on 60 Vbeta primers (plus 13 Jbeta primers). Libraries were prepared by immunoSEQ multiplex PCR; TCRdb keeps only in-frame clonotypes and omits some of them. The sample shows 150,000 or so clones, around 76% of them seen only once. Study-wide points: A later analysis found TCR association rates differed by HLA locus, highest for DRB1 and lowest for HLA-C. An analysis that came later showed most CMV-associated TCR beta chains appearing HLA-restricted. Other equally common chains were less clonally expanded than HLA-associated TCR beta chains, a later analysis showed.

Sequencing was done on a sample of PBMCs. The receptor was isolated from a female donor in good health and CMV-seronegative. The V gene is TRBV6-5, the J gene TRBJ1-1; no reliable D call. The CDR3 nucleotides are TGTGCCAGCAGTTACTCATCGGGGAGGACTGAAGCTTTCTTT. Encoded protein: CASSYSSGRTEAFF.